The 15 T cell receptor beta chains given below trace back to one sample, sequenced in a study of beta chain features in type 1 diabetes. The isolated RNA, all of it, was reverse transcribed, so expressed TCRB transcripts were what got sequenced. Measured with immunoSEQ multiplex PCR; TCRdb has only the in-frame clones, and not every one. The repertoire holds 310,000 or so clones, with approximately 8% as singletons. Input material: central memory CD4+ T cells from blood. The source is a woman in her late teens or twenties in good health.

The chain joins TRBV11-1 to TRBJ2-1, with 10 positions matching TRBD2. The junction had 4 bases not matched to a gene; V was cut back by 3 bases and J by 5 bases. Germline CDR1 SGHAT, CDR2 FQDESV (reference sequence). This CDR3 has 15 residues. The chain's CDR3 is CASSFSSGGNNEQFF. CDR3 in DNA: TGTGCCAGCAGCTTTAGTAGCGGGGGGAACAATGAGCAGTTCTTC.

The table lists this clone with a few counts. The chain recombines TRBV6-1 with TRBJ2-7; D is unclear. The germline V gene encodes CDR1 MNHNS and CDR2 SASEGT. V was shortened by 2 bases and J by 8 bases, with 13 bases between the two germline ends. This CDR3 spans 13 amino acids. CDR3 coding DNA: TGTGCCAGCAGTGAAAGGGCACGCTTGCAGCAGTACTTC. This translates into CASSERARLQQYF.

This clone has at least ten counts. V is TRBV14 and J is TRBJ2-7; 10 nucleotides agree with TRBD1. Germline CDR1 is SGHDN and CDR2 is FVKESK. Germline trimming cut 5 bases from V and 3 bases from J; bases unmatched to any gene: 7. The CDR3 totals 15 residues. The CDR3 reads CASSAPGTGDYEQYF. The CDR3 DNA reads as TGTGCCAGCAGCGCCCCCGGGACAGGGGACTACGAGCAGTACTTC.

Only a few counts were recorded for this clone. The rearrangement links TRBV7-8 to TRBJ2-7; TRBD2 aligns across 9 bases. V lost 3 bases, J lost 0 bases, and 12 bases stayed unmatched. The CDR3 has 18 amino acids. Germline assignment: CDR1 SGHVS and CDR2 FQNEAQ. The CDR3 here is CASSFPRLTSGTSYEQYF. CDR3 coding DNA: TGTGCCAGCAGCTTCCCCCGCTTGACTAGCGGAACCTCCTACGAGCAGTACTTC.

This clone was counted a few times. V usage is TRBV29-1 and J usage is TRBJ2-7, with a possible D match to TRBD1 (6 bases). Trimming pared 6 bases from V and 0 bases from J, leaving 24 bases between. CDR1 is SQVTM, CDR2 ANQGSEA, per germline. This CDR3 region has 17 residues. The DNA of the CDR3 is TGCAGCGTCGCAGGGGCCTTGTTCGGCTCCAGCTCCTACGAGCAGTACTTC. Its protein product is CSVAGALFGSSSYEQYF.

The V gene is TRBV7-2, the J gene TRBJ2-3, with TRBD2 matching 7 bases. The CDR3 loop spans 14 amino acids. In germline, CDR1 is SGHTA, CDR2 FQGNSA. The V gene end was trimmed by 3 bases and the J gene end by 8 bases; junction bases not matched to a gene: 8. This chain's CDR3 is CASSLMVAGSTQYF. DNA of the CDR3: TGTGCCAGCAGCTTGATGGTAGCGGGTAGTACGCAGTATTTT.

This clone has just a few counts. The chain combines TRBV12-2 with TRBJ2-1; the tabulated D call, TRBD1, remains unverified against the DNA. TRBV12-2 is a recognized pseudogene. This CDR3 contains 16 residues. The CDR3 reads CASRRDRDSMYNEQFF. In DNA form, the CDR3 reads TGTGCAAGTCGCCGAGACCGGGACAGTATGTACAATGAGCAGTTCTTC.

This chain's CDR3 is CASSPMGSGTPYEQFF. In DNA form, the CDR3 reads TGTGCCAGCAGCCCCATGGGTAGCGGGACGCCATATGAGCAGTTCTTC. V is TRBV25-1 and J is TRBJ2-1, with 8 positions matching TRBD2. This CDR3 is built from 16 residues. V lost 6 bases and J lost 8; bases outside the gene matches: 15. CDR1 is MGHDK and CDR2 is SYGVNS in the germline V gene.

This clone has more than one count but fewer than ten. This chain joins TRBV6-5 and TRBJ2-7; unclear D gene. CDR3 length: 13 residues. V was shortened by 0 bases and J by 4 bases, with 7 bases between the two germline ends. Germline-derived CDR1 and CDR2 are MNHEY and SVGAGI. CDR3 DNA sequence: TGTGCCAGCAGTTACTCGAGCCGTTACGAGCAGTACTTC. Translating gives CASSYSSRYEQYF.

This clone was observed a handful of times. The rearrangement links TRBV7-3 to TRBJ2-1, with 14 nucleotides matching TRBD2. The CDR3 loop spans 15 amino acids. With 5 bases clipped from V and 9 bases from J, the junction kept 6 bases outside the gene matches. Germline V gives CDR1 SGHTA, CDR2 FQGTGA. The CDR3 reads CASSPGLAGATEQFF. In DNA, the CDR3 is TGTGCCAGCAGCCCGGGACTAGCGGGAGCTACTGAGCAGTTCTTC. Combining the CDR3 with reference TRBV7-3 and TRBJ2-1 gives the whole variable domain GAGVSQTPSNKVTEKGKYVELRCDPISGHTALYWYRQSLGQGPEFLIYFQGTGAADDSGLPNDRFFAVRPEGSVSTLKIQRTERGDSAVYLCASSPGLAGATEQFFGPGTRLTVL.

The genes are TRBV25-1 and TRBJ2-3, with TRBD2 as a possible D gene (5 bases). Germline lookup yields CDR1 MGHDK and CDR2 SYGVNS. This CDR3 region has 13 residues. V was cut by 5 bases and J by 3 bases, with 9 bases left in between. CDR3 in DNA: TGTGCCAGCAGTAATCCGGGAACAGATACGCAGTATTTT. As protein: CASSNPGTDTQYF.

There are a few counts of this clone. The rearrangement joins TRBV19 to TRBJ1-5; D is perhaps TRBD1 (6 bases). This CDR3 has 16 amino acids. Germline lookup yields CDR1 LNHDA and CDR2 SQIVND (reference sequence). V lost 4 bases to trimming and J lost 3 bases, with 16 bases between them. DNA for the CDR3: TGTGCCAGTAGTAGGAGCGGACAGTCCGACAATCAGCCCCAGCATTTT. Encoded protein: CASSRSGQSDNQPQHF.

The chain combines TRBV7-3 with TRBJ1-1; no definite D call. The CDR3 is made up of 13 amino acids. V was pared by 0 bases and J by 0 bases, with 2 bases between. The germline gives CDR1 SGHTA, CDR2 FQGTGA. The chain's CDR3 is CASSLTMNTEAFF. The CDR3 DNA sequence: TGTGCCAGCAGCTTAACGATGAACACTGAAGCTTTCTTT.

The V call is TRBV19, the J call TRBJ2-4; a weak D match, TRBD2 (5 bases). The CDR3 extends over 19 amino acids. The V gene's germline CDR1 is LNHDA and CDR2 SQIVND (reference sequence). Between the trimmed V and J ends, which lost 3 bases and 2 bases, there was a span of 23 bases. This CDR3 is CASSIEVGRPSPTKNIQYF. In DNA form, the CDR3 reads TGTGCCAGTAGTATTGAGGTCGGGCGGCCTAGCCCGACCAAAAACATTCAGTACTTC.

The chain is built from TRBV5-1 and TRBJ2-2, with D perhaps assigned TRBD1 or TRBD2 (5 bases each). Germline assignment: CDR1 SGHRS and CDR2 YFSETQ. The CDR3 runs to 15 residues. V dropped 7 bases and J dropped 0 bases, with 13 bases sitting between them. The DNA for the CDR3 is TGCGCCAGCTTAGCCGGGACGCCGAACACCGGGGAGCTGTTTTTT. Translated, it gives CASLAGTPNTGELFF.